Below are 11 T cell receptor beta chains sequenced from a single sample in a study of beta chain features in type 1 diabetes. The investigators reverse transcribed all of the isolated RNA, so they sequenced expressed TCRB transcripts. Only in-frame clones appear in the TCRdb table, and some are missing; sequencing was by immunoSEQ multiplex PCR. The table includes 130,000 to 150,000 clones, 6.5% to 8.5% detected once. Sequences were obtained from central memory CD4+ T cells from blood. Receptor source: a woman aged 30 to 39 in good health.

The J gene is TRBJ2-1, the V gene TRBV7-2, with a weak D call TRBD2 (5 bases). This CDR3 contains 15 residues. Trimming pared 3 bases from V and 9 bases from J, leaving 18 bases between. Germline assignment: CDR1 SGHTA and CDR2 FQGNSA. CDR3 sequence reads: CASSFGGPTGSEQFF. DNA of the CDR3: TGTGCCAGCAGCTTTGGCGGGCCGACGGGAAGTGAGCAGTTCTTC. The whole variable domain, remainder taken from reference TRBV7-2 and TRBJ2-1, is GAGVSQSPSNKVTEKGKDVELRCDPISGHTALYWYRQSLGQGLEFLIYFQGNSAPDKSGLPSDRFSAERTGGSVSTLTIQRTQQEDSAVYLCASSFGGPTGSEQFFGPGTRLTVL.

This clone was seen only a few times. The chain is built from TRBV7-9 and TRBJ2-7; D is possibly TRBD2 (5 bases). CDR1 and CDR2 (germline): SEHNR, FQNEAQ (reference sequence). The CDR3 length is 15 residues. The V end was cut by 5 bases, the J end by 2 bases, with 16 bases between. CDR3 loop: CASSQGLADPYEQYF. The DNA of the CDR3 is TGTGCCAGCAGCCAAGGACTCGCAGATCCCTACGAGCAGTACTTC.

This clone was detected only a few times. The gene calls are TRBV27 and TRBJ2-1; possible D gene TRBD1, 6 bases. The V end was cut by 4 bases, the J end by 7 bases, with 11 bases between. Germline assignment: CDR1 MNHEY and CDR2 SMNVEV (reference sequence). This CDR3 comprises 13 residues. The CDR3 is CASSWGRRNEQFF. The CDR3 DNA reads TGTGCCAGCAGTTGGGGGCGGCGAAATGAGCAGTTCTTC.

The genes are TRBV18 and TRBJ1-1; possibly TRBD1 for D (6 bases). This CDR3 spans 14 amino acids. In germline, CDR1 is KGHSH, CDR2 LQKENI. V was pared by 4 bases and J by 1 base, with 10 bases between. CDR3 region: CASSQLGQNTEAFF. The DNA for the CDR3 is TGTGCCAGCTCACAACTGGGACAGAACACTGAAGCTTTCTTT.

This clone was seen a handful of times. This chain connects TRBV19 to TRBJ2-3; 8 bases are a match to TRBD2. The V gene's germline CDR1 is LNHDA and CDR2 SQIVND (reference sequence). The CDR3 is 18 amino acids. Trimming took 3 bases from V and 1 from J; bases not matched to a gene: 12. The CDR3 nucleotides read TGTGCCAGTAGTATTTTCGGACGGGGGGGAGCTGGCACAGATACGCAGTATTTT. The encoded protein is CASSIFGRGGAGTDTQYF.

This clone was recorded a few times. The J gene is TRBJ1-1, the V gene TRBV29-1; TRBD1 matches 7 bases. Germline CDR1 SQVTM, CDR2 ANQGSEA. The CDR3 spans 14 residues. The V gene end was trimmed by 4 bases and the J gene end by 1 base; junction bases not matched to a gene: 6. The CDR3 loop is CSVVTGYRNTEAFF. The CDR3 DNA follows: TGCAGCGTTGTGACAGGGTACAGGAACACTGAAGCTTTCTTT.

This chain joins TRBV2 and TRBJ2-7, with 10 bases that match TRBD2. V was clipped by 4 bases and J by 2 bases; unmatched bases: 11. This CDR3 contains 17 residues. The germline V gene encodes CDR1 SNHLY and CDR2 FYNNEI. The DNA for the CDR3 is TGTGCCAGCAGTGGTCGGGGGCTAGCGGGAGCCGCCTACGAGCAGTACTTC. Amino acids: CASSGRGLAGAAYEQYF.

The rearrangement links TRBV7-9 to TRBJ2-7, with a tentative D call TRBD2 (6 bases). The CDR3 runs 14 residues. The V and J ends lost 5 bases and 0 bases respectively, with 11 bases between them. The V gene's germline CDR1 is SEHNR and CDR2 FQNEAQ (reference sequence). The CDR3 reads CASSTSGYSYEQYF. As DNA, the CDR3 is TGTGCCAGCAGCACAAGCGGGTACTCCTACGAGCAGTACTTC.

For the CDR3, the DNA is TGTGCCAGCAGCGTAGAGAGCGGGCTCTACAATGAGCAGTTCTTC. It specifies CASSVESGLYNEQFF. V gene TRBV9 combines with J gene TRBJ2-1; a possible D gene is TRBD2 (6 bases). Trimming took 0 bases from V and 3 from J, leaving 10 bases between them. CDR1 is SGDLS, CDR2 YYNGEE, per germline. The CDR3 length is 15 residues.

The table lists this clone with many counts. V usage is TRBV7-9 and J usage is TRBJ2-1; tentatively, D is TRBD2 (5 bases). The CDR3 is made up of 14 amino acids. Germline CDR1 reads SEHNR; CDR2 reads FQNEAQ (reference sequence). The germline V and J ends were trimmed by 8 bases and 5 bases, with 16 bases remaining between them. This CDR3 is CASLTGRVNNEQFF. CDR3 nucleotides: TGTGCCAGCCTCACCGGGCGGGTAAACAATGAGCAGTTCTTC.

This clone came up many times. V usage is TRBV15 and J usage is TRBJ2-5, with 10 bases fitting TRBD2. There are 15 residues in the CDR3. CDR1 and CDR2 (germline): LNHNV, YYDKDF (reference sequence). The junction had 2 bases not matched to a gene; V was cut back by 1 base and J by 3 bases. The CDR3 DNA reads as TGTGCCACCAGCAGAGGCGGACTAGCGGAAGAGACCCAGTACTTC. Its protein product is CATSRGGLAEETQYF.